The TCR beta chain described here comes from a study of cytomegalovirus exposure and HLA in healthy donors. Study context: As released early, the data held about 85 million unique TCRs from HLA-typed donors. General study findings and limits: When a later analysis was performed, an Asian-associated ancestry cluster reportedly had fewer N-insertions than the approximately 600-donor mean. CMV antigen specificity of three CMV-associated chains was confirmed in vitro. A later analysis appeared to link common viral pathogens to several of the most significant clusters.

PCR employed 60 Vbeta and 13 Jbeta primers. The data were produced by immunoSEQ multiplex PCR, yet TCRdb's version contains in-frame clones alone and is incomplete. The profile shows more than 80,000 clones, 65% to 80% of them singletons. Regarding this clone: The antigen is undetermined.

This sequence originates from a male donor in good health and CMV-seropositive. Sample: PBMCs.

The CDR3 loop is CASSEGNRAGTGELFF. The CDR3 nucleotides are TGTGCCAGCAGTGAGGGAAACAGGGCCGGGACCGGGGAGCTGTTTTTT. This chain connects TRBV2 to TRBJ2-2, with a weak D call TRBD1 (6 bases). The CDR3 sequence is 16 residues long. V gave up 3 bases and J gave up 5 bases, with 16 bases separating them. Germline V gene sequence: CDR1 SNHLY, CDR2 FYNNEI.